Below are 28 T cell receptor beta chains sequenced from a single sample in a study of tumor-infiltrating lymphocytes in primary liver carcinoma (TCRdb year 2017). TCRdb lists the instrument as Illumina HiSeq 2500. A constant-region primer and ProtoScript II reverse transcriptase were used to reverse-transcribe TCRbeta-specific cDNA from about 500 ng total RNA. The TCRbeta libraries were prepared through three rounds of nested multiplex PCR following a slightly modified ARM-PCR procedure. Multiplex TRBV1-TRBV30 forward primers and a Cbeta reverse primer were used in the first two PCR rounds, each of which was run for around 9 cycles. Starting from the raw public reads, TCRdb applied fastp trimming at Q25, assembled clones with MiXCR and retained in-frame beta chains. Each CDR3 protein gets just one entry, which takes the most common genes and DNA from the rows behind it. In this sample the table shows 300,000 to 400,000 distinct CDR3 sequences, around three fifths of which occur a single time. The biggest ten clones account for under 8% of the sample.

Blood RNA was extracted from unsorted whole blood using TRIzol reagent, and germline DNA was obtained with the DNeasy Blood & Tissue kit. The sequencing sample was made of peripheral blood. These receptors were taken from a man aged 40-50 years with primary liver carcinoma and hepatitis B virus infection.

This clonotype was seen only once. A read error may be the cause here, since a much bigger clone is one base away. The rearrangement links TRBV14 to TRBJ1-6, with D uncertain. Looked up from germline, CDR1 is SGHDN and CDR2 is FVKESK. The CDR3 contains 13 residues. The CDR3 region is CASGQGRLSPLHF. The CDR3, as DNA: TGTGCCAGCGGCCAAGGCCGGCTTTCACCCCTCCACTTT.

This clonotype has at least ten counts. The chain combines TRBV11-2 with TRBJ2-5; no clear D. CDR3 length: 14 residues. Deletions cut 5 bases from V and 5 bases from J, with 15 bases between. In germline, CDR1 is SGHAT, CDR2 FQNNGV. DNA for the CDR3: TGTGCCAGCAGCCTCCTGACTTCTTCGGAGACCCAGTACTTC. Its translation is CASSLLTSSETQYF.

The chain has TRBV28 and TRBJ1-1; TRBD1 might be the D (5 bases). The CDR3 totals 14 residues. Looked up from germline, CDR1 is MDHEN and CDR2 is SYDVKM. V gave up 5 bases and J gave up 4 bases, with 14 bases separating them. The CDR3 DNA is TGTGCCAGCAGTACGGGGCCCCCGCTCACTGAAGCTTTCTTT. It encodes CASSTGPPLTEAFF. Based on the CDR3 plus reference TRBV28 and TRBJ1-1, the full variable domain is DVKVTQSSRYLVKRTGEKVFLECVQDMDHENMFWYRQDPGLGLRLIYFSYDVKMKEKGDIPEGYSVSREKKERFSLILESASTNQTSMYLCASSTGPPLTEAFFGQGTRLTVV.

Worth noting for this clonotype: With a much larger clone just one base away, this may be a read error. The rearrangement joins TRBV12-3 or TRBV12-4 to TRBJ2-7; TRBD1 matches at 7 bases. CDR3 length: 14 residues. CDR3 in amino acids: CAISPLGQAYEQYF. Here the CDR3 DNA reads TGTGCCATCAGTCCGCTAGGACAGGCCTACGAGCAGTACTTC.

Of note for this clonotype: Its ends do not fully match the called genes, so a read error is possible. The chain joins TRBV7-9 to TRBJ2-1; 7 bases agree with TRBD2. The CDR3 is made up of 14 amino acids. CDR1 is SEHNR and CDR2 is FQNEAQ in the germline V gene (reference sequence). CDR3: CASSRGDYYNEQLF. The CDR3 nucleotides are TGTGCCAGCAGCCGGGGGGACTACTACAATGAGCAGCTCTTC.

This chain connects TRBV6-1 to TRBJ1-2; D might be TRBD1 (6 bases). The CDR3 loop spans 13 amino acids. Germline V gene sequence: CDR1 MNHNS, CDR2 SASEGT. V lost 6 bases, J lost 4 bases, and 12 bases lay in between. The CDR3 region is CASRIQGPYGYTF. The CDR3 nucleotides are TGTGCCAGCAGGATACAGGGACCCTATGGCTACACCTTC.

The table lists this clonotype with a few counts. One end of the junction varies from germline; a read error may be responsible. This chain links TRBV29-1 with TRBJ2-7, with unresolved D. CDR3 length equals 12 residues. Germline V gene data show CDR1 as SQVTM and CDR2 as ANQGSEA. The CDR3 reads CSVTVTSYERYF. CDR3 in DNA: TGCAGCGTAACCGTGACATCCTACGAGCGGTACTTC.

This clonotype showed up just once. A single base separates this from a much larger clone, so it may be a read error. V and J are TRBV6-6 and TRBJ2-3, with D uncertain. CDR1 and CDR2 from the germline V gene are MNHNY and SVGAGI (reference sequence). The CDR3 contains 11 residues. This CDR3 reads CTSSVKDTQYF. DNA of the CDR3: TGTACCAGCAGTGTAAAGGATACGCAGTATTTT.

CDR3 amino acids: CSGFASSTDTQYF. The CDR3, as DNA: TGCAGCGGTTTCGCATCAAGCACAGATACGCAGTATTTT. V gene TRBV29-1 combines with J gene TRBJ2-3; D is undetermined. Germline CDR1 and CDR2: SQVTM and ANQGSEA. Between the trimmed V and J ends, which lost 7 bases and 0 bases, there was a span of 11 bases. This CDR3 is built from 13 residues.

Remarks on this clonotype: The conserved phenylalanine or tryptophan is not found at the CDR3 terminus, so this likely reflects a read error. The V and J genes are TRBV4-2 and TRBJ2-7; possibly TRBD2 for D (5 bases). The CDR3 covers 14 residues. The germline CDR1 and CDR2 sequences are LGHNA and YNFKEQ. The CDR3 is CASSQVPGTYEQYL. The CDR3 DNA is TGTGCCAGTAGCCAAGTTCCGGGAACCTACGAGCAGTACCTC.

Ten or more counts support this clonotype. This rearrangement joins TRBV6-2 or TRBV6-3 to TRBJ1-2; D gene unclear. The germline CDR1 and CDR2 sequences are MNHEY and SVGEGT. V was shortened by 4 bases and J by 4 bases, with 13 bases between the two germline ends. The CDR3 has 14 residues. CDR3 nucleotides: TGTGCCAGCAGTTCGACGAAAGGATTCTATGGCTACACCTTC. It codes for CASSSTKGFYGYTF.

This clonotype was found a few times. The genes are TRBV24-1 and TRBJ2-5; unclear D gene. CDR1 and CDR2 from the germline V gene are KGHDR and SFDVKD. The CDR3 sequence is 14 residues long. The V and J ends lost 5 bases and 0 bases respectively, with 9 bases between them. The CDR3 coding sequence is TGTGCCACCAGTGCCCGGTGGAACCAAGAGACCCAGTACTTC. It is translated as CATSARWNQETQYF.

This clonotype was observed a handful of times. The CDR3 is CASGRGRGGRYNEQFF. The CDR3 DNA sequence: TGTGCCAGCGGGAGGGGTCGGGGGGGCAGGTACAATGAGCAGTTCTTC. J is TRBJ2-1 and V is TRBV12-3 or TRBV12-4; 8 bases agree with TRBD2. V lost 8 bases and J lost 4; bases outside the gene matches: 13. The CDR3 has 16 residues.

Comment on this clonotype: It is likely a read error, because the conserved phenylalanine at the end of the CDR3 is missing. This chain joins TRBV5-1 and TRBJ2-5; D is unclear. CDR1 is SGHRS and CDR2 is YFSETQ in the germline V gene. This CDR3 comprises 14 residues. The CDR3 nucleotides read TGCACCAGCTGCATGAACGGGCCACAAGAGACCCAGTACTGC. Protein sequence: CTSCMNGPQETQYC.

This clonotype was seen only a few times. The V and J genes are TRBV5-1 and TRBJ1-2, with D tentatively TRBD1 (5 bases). CDR3 length equals 13 residues. Germline V gene data show CDR1 as SGHRS and CDR2 as YFSETQ. Trimming took 3 bases from V and 8 from J, leaving 14 bases between them. Here the CDR3 DNA reads TGCGCCAGCAGCTCGGGACCAGGAGGCGGCTACACCTTC. Its translation is CASSSGPGGGYTF.

This clonotype was seen many times. V usage is TRBV6-6 and J usage is TRBJ1-6; D may be TRBD1 (6 bases). The V gene lost 6 bases and the J gene lost 10 bases, with 19 bases spanning the gap. This CDR3 comprises 15 residues. Germline loops: CDR1 MNHNY, CDR2 SVGAGI (reference sequence). The CDR3 DNA reads as TGTGCCAGCAGGGGAATCGGGGGCGCTGGGTCACCCCTCCACTTT. It specifies CASRGIGGAGSPLHF.

Here the CDR3 DNA reads TGTGCCAGCAGTTACCACTATCCTCAGTGGCGGAATACTGAAGCTTTCTTT. Its translation is CASSYHYPQWRNTEAFF. The rearrangement joins TRBV6-2 or TRBV6-3 to TRBJ1-1, with no clear D. V was trimmed by 2 bases and J by 5 bases, leaving 21 bases between them. There are 17 residues in the CDR3. From germline, CDR1 is MNHEY and CDR2 SVGEGT.

This clonotype was counted many times. The chain has TRBV12-3 or TRBV12-4 and TRBJ1-4; 10 bases fit TRBD1. V was pared by 6 bases and J by 7 bases, with 5 bases of the junction left unmatched. The CDR3 has 14 amino acids. The CDR3 protein is CASRRQGAGEKLFF. CDR3 in DNA: TGTGCCAGCAGGCGACAGGGGGCCGGTGAAAAACTGTTTTTT.

A remark on this clonotype: It may be a read error: a sequence one base away is much more abundant. The chain recombines TRBV5-1 with TRBJ2-2; D is undetermined. V shed 0 bases and J shed 7 bases, with 7 bases lying between them. Germline values: CDR1 SGHRS, CDR2 YFSETQ. The CDR3 length is 13 residues. CDR3 region: CASSLVINGELFF. Written as DNA, the CDR3 is TGCGCCAGCAGCTTGGTGATCAACGGGGAGCTGTTTTTT.

The chain combines TRBV9 with TRBJ2-7; TRBD1 agrees at 8 bases. The germline CDR1 and CDR2 sequences are SGDLS and YYNGEE. This CDR3 region has 12 residues. V trimming: 6 bases; J trimming: 3 bases; junction bases outside the gene matches: 2. The CDR3 DNA follows: TGTGCCAGCAACGGACAGGGCTACGAGCAGTACTTC. It yields the protein CASNGQGYEQYF.

This clonotype was counted a few times. A much bigger clone sits one base away, suggesting this may be a read error. V usage is TRBV29-1 and J usage is TRBJ2-7; tentative D call: TRBD1 (6 bases). V was clipped by 3 bases and J by 1 base, with 10 bases between them. This CDR3 comprises 13 residues. Germline CDR1 is SQVTM and CDR2 is ANQGSEA. The CDR3 DNA sequence: TGCAGCGTTGAGAGGACAGAATCCTACGAGCAGTACTTC. Translated: CSVERTESYEQYF.

Worth noting for this clonotype: This may be a read error, as it is one base from a much larger clone. This chain connects TRBV14 to TRBJ2-3, with 8 bases that match TRBD2. The CDR3 runs to 16 residues. The V and J ends lost 1 base and 2 bases, in that order; junction bases with no gene match: 5. Germline values: CDR1 SGHDN, CDR2 FVKESK. CDR3 in amino acids: CASSQAGGISTDTQYF. CDR3 coding DNA: TGTGCCAGCAGCCAAGCGGGAGGGATTTCCACAGATACGCAGTATTTT.

Of note for this clonotype: A read error may be the cause here, since a much bigger clone is one base away. The chain combines TRBV4-3 with TRBJ2-3, with D perhaps TRBD1 (5 bases). V was shortened by 4 bases and J by 2 bases, with 13 bases between the two germline ends. The CDR3 is 15 amino acids. Germline CDR1 reads LGHNA; CDR2 reads YSLEER. CDR3 coding DNA: TGCGCCAGCAGCCTTCGCACACAGGACACAGATACGCAGTATTTT. Protein: CASSLRTQDTDTQYF.

Concerning this clonotype itself: One end of the junction is discordant with germline, which a read error may explain. CDR3 amino acids: CATSNHRQGRNEKLFF. CDR3 coding DNA: TGTGCCACCAGCAATCACCGACAGGGCAGGAATGAAAAACTGTTTTTT. This rearrangement joins TRBV11-2 to TRBJ1-4; 7 bases are shared with TRBD1. CDR1 SGHAT and CDR2 FQNNGV come from the germline V gene. The CDR3 has 16 residues.

This chain joins TRBV5-6 and TRBJ2-6; a possible D gene is TRBD2 (5 bases). Germline CDR1 and CDR2: SGHDT and YYEEEE. V gave up 0 bases and J gave up 10 bases, with 8 bases separating them. CDR3 length: 13 amino acids. DNA of the CDR3: TGTGCCAGCAGCTTGGGTCGGGGAAACGTCCTGACTTTC. Its translation: CASSLGRGNVLTF.

This clonotype was counted a few times. The rearrangement joins TRBV10-3 to TRBJ1-4; a weak D match, TRBD1 (6 bases). This CDR3 contains 16 residues. Germline loops: CDR1 ENHRY, CDR2 SYGVKD. The ends were cut back, 0 bases at V and 0 bases at J, with 8 bases in the middle. CDR3 in DNA: TGTGCCATCAGTGAGTCGACAGGTGCAACTAATGAAAAACTGTTTTTT. Amino acids: CAISESTGATNEKLFF.

Concerning this clonotype: A much larger clone sits a single nucleotide away, making a read error possible. The CDR3 region has the DNA TGTGCCAGCAGAACGGAAGGGTGGAATCAGCCCCAGCATTTT. This translates into CASRTEGWNQPQHF. The chain is built from TRBV6-6 and TRBJ1-5, with D hard to call. Trimming cost V 6 bases and J 4 bases, with 13 bases left between them. The CDR3 has 14 residues. The germline V gene encodes CDR1 MNHNY and CDR2 SVGAGI (reference sequence).

Details on this clonotype: A much larger clonotype is one base distant, so this may be a read error. V is TRBV6-1 and J is TRBJ1-2; 9 nucleotides agree with TRBD1. Per the germline V gene, CDR1 is MNHNS and CDR2 is SASEGT. CDR3 size: 15 residues. CDR3 residues: CASSYQSGTGFGYNF. The DNA of the CDR3 is TGTGCCAGCAGTTACCAATCCGGGACAGGGTTTGGCTACAACTTC.